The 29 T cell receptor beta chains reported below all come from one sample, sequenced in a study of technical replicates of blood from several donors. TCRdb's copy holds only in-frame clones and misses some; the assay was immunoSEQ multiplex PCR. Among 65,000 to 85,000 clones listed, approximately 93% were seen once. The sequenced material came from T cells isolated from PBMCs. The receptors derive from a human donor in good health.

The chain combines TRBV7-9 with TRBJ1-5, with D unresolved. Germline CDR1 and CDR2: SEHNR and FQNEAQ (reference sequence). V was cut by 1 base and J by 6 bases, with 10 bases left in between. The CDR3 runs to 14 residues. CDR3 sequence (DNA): TGTGCCAGCAGCTTAGTCAGCGAGGGTCAGCCCCAGCATTTT. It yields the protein CASSLVSEGQPQHF.

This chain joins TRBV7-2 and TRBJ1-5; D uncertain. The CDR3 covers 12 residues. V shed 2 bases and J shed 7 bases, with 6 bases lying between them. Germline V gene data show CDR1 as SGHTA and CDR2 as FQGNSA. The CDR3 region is CASSLIRQPQHF. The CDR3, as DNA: TGTGCCAGCAGCTTAATTCGGCAGCCCCAGCATTTT.

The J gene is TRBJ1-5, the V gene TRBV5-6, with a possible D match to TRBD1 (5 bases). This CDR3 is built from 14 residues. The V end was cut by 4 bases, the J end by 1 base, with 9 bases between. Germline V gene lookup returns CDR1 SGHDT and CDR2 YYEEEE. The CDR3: CASSAGLSNQPQHF. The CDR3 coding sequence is TGTGCCAGCAGCGCAGGGTTGAGCAATCAGCCCCAGCATTTT. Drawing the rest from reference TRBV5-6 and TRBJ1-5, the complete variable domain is DAGVTQSPTHLIKTRGQQVTLRCSPKSGHDTVSWYQQALGQGPQFIFQYYEEEERQRGNFPDRFSGHQFPNYSSELNVNALLLGDSALYLCASSAGLSNQPQHFGDGTRLSIL.

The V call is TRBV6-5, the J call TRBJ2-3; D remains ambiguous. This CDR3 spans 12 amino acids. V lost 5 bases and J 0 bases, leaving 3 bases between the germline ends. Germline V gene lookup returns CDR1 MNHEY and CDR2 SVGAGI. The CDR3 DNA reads TGTGCCAGCAGTCAAAGCACAGATACGCAGTATTTT. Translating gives CASSQSTDTQYF.

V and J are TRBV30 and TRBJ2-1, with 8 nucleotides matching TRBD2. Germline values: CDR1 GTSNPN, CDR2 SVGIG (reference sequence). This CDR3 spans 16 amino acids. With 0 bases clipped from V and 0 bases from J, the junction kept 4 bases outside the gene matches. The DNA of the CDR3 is TGTGCCTGGAGTGTCGGCGGGGGGAGCTCCTACAATGAGCAGTTCTTC. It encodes CAWSVGGGSSYNEQFF. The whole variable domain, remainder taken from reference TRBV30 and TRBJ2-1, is SQTIHQWPATLVQPVGSPLSLECTVEGTSNPNLYWYRQAAGRGLQLLFYSVGIGQISSEVPQNLSASRPQDRQFILSSKKLLLSDSGFYLCAWSVGGGSSYNEQFFGPGTRLTVL.

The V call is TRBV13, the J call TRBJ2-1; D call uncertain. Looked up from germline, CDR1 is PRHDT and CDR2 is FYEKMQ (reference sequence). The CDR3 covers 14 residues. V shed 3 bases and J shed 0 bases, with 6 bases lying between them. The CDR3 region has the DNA TGTGCCAGCAGCTTCCCGGGCTCCTACAATGAGCAGTTCTTC. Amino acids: CASSFPGSYNEQFF.

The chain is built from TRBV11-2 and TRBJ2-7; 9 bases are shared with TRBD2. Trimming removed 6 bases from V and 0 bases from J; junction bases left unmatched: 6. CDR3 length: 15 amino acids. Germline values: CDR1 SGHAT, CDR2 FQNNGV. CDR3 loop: CASRRLSGSSYEQYF. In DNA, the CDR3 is TGTGCCAGCAGACGCCTTAGCGGGAGCTCCTACGAGCAGTACTTC.

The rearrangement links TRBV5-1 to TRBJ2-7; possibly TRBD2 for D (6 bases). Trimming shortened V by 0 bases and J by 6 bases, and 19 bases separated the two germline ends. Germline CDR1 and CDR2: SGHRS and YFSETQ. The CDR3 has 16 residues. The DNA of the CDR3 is TGCGCCAGCAGCTTGGCCTTTAGCGGACATCAATCCGAGCAGTACTTC. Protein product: CASSLAFSGHQSEQYF.

The CDR3 here is CASSMGRRETEAFF. The CDR3 region has the DNA TGTGCCAGTAGTATGGGACGGAGGGAAACTGAAGCTTTCTTT. This chain connects TRBV19 to TRBJ1-1, with D possibly being TRBD1 (5 bases). Trimming removed 3 bases from V and 5 bases from J, with 13 bases in between. Germline V gives CDR1 LNHDA, CDR2 SQIVND (reference sequence). The CDR3 length is 14 residues.

The CDR3 sequence is CASSAGAPNEKLFF. CDR3 DNA sequence: TGTGCCAGCTCTGCGGGGGCCCCTAATGAAAAACTGTTTTTT. The chain has TRBV18 and TRBJ1-4; the D gene is possibly TRBD1 (6 bases). The CDR3 extends over 14 amino acids. Looked up from germline, CDR1 is KGHSH and CDR2 is LQKENI. The V gene lost 6 bases and the J gene lost 3 bases, with 11 bases spanning the gap. Supplemented by reference TRBV18 and TRBJ1-4, the full variable domain reads NAGVMQNPRHLVRRRGQEARLRCSPMKGHSHVYWYRQLPEEGLKFMVYLQKENIIDESGMPKERFSAEFPKEGPSILRIQQVVRGDSAAYFCASSAGAPNEKLFFGSGTQLSVL.

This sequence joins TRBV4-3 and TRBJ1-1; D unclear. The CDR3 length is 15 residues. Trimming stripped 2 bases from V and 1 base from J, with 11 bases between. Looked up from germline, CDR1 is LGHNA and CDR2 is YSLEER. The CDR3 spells CASSQYGAGNTEAFF. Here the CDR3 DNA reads TGCGCCAGCAGCCAATATGGAGCGGGGAACACTGAAGCTTTCTTT.

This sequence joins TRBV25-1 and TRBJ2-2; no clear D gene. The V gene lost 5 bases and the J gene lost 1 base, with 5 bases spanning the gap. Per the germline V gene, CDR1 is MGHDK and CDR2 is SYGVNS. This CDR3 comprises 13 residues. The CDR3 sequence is CASSYGNTGELFF. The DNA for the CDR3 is TGTGCCAGCAGTTACGGGAACACCGGGGAGCTGTTTTTT. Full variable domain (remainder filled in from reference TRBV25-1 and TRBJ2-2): EADIYQTPRYLVIGTGKKITLECSQTMGHDKMYWYQQDPGMELHLIHYSYGVNSTEKGDLSSESTVSRIRTEHFPLTLESARPSHTSQYLCASSYGNTGELFFGEGSRLTVL.

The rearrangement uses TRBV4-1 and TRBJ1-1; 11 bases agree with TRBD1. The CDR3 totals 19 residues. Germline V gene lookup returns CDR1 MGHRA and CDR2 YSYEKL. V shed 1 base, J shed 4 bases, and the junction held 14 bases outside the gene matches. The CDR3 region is CASSQGVWGQGVRSTEAFF. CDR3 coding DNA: TGCGCCAGCAGCCAAGGTGTATGGGGACAGGGGGTCAGGAGCACTGAAGCTTTCTTT.

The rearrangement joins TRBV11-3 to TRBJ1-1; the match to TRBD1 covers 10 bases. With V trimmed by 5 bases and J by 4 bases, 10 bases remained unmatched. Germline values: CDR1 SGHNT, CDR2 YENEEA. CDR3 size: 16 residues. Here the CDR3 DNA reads TGTGCCAGCAGCCGCGAGAGACAGGGGGCAAGCACTGAAGCTTTCTTT. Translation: CASSRERQGASTEAFF.

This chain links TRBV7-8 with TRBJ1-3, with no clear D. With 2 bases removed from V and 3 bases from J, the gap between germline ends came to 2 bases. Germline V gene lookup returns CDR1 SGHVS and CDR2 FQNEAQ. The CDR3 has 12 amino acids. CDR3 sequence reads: CASSLRGNTIYF. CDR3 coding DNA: TGTGCCAGCAGCTTACGTGGAAACACCATATATTTT.

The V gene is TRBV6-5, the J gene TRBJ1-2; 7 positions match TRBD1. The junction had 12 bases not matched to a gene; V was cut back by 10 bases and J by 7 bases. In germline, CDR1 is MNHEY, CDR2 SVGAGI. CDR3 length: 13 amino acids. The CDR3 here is CAIGGQPGLGYTF. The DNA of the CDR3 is TGTGCCATCGGGGGACAGCCCGGACTTGGCTACACCTTC.

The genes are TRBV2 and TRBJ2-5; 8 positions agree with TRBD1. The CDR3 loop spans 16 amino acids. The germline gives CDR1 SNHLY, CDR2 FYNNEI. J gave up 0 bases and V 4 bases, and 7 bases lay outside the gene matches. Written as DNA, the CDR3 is TGTGCCAGCAGTGTCCGACAGGGGAGCTACCAAGAGACCCAGTACTTC. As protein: CASSVRQGSYQETQYF.

The CDR3 coding sequence is TGTGCCACCGTCCCCTCCGGGACAGGGGTTAGCGGGGAGCTGTTTTTT. This translates into CATVPSGTGVSGELFF. The chain is built from TRBV28 and TRBJ2-2; 10 nucleotides align to TRBD1. With V trimmed by 10 bases and J by 7 bases, 15 bases remained unmatched. The CDR3 loop spans 16 amino acids. The germline CDR1 and CDR2 sequences are MDHEN and SYDVKM.

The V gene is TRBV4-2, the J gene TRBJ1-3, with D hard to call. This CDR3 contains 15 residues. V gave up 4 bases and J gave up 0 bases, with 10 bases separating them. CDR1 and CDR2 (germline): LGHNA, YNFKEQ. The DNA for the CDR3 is TGTGCCAGCAGCCCCGGAGGCCACTCTGGAAACACCATATATTTT. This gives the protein CASSPGGHSGNTIYF.

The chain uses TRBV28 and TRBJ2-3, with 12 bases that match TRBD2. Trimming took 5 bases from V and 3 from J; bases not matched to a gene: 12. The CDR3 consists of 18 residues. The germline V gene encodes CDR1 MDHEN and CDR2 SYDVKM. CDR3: CASSPPGLAGDTTDTQYF. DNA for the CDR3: TGTGCCAGCAGTCCCCCGGGACTAGCGGGCGATACTACAGATACGCAGTATTTT.

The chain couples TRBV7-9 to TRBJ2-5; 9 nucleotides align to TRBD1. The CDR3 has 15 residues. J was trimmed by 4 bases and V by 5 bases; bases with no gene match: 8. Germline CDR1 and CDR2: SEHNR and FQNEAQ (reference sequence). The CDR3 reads CASSHGTGRLETQYF. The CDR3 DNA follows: TGTGCCAGCAGCCACGGGACAGGGAGGTTAGAGACCCAGTACTTC.

Here the CDR3 DNA reads TGTGCCAGCAGTGGTAGGGGGCGTGACTATGGCTACACCTTC. Its translation: CASSGRGRDYGYTF. V and J are TRBV2 and TRBJ1-2, with 7 positions matching TRBD1. CDR1 and CDR2 from the germline V gene are SNHLY and FYNNEI. This CDR3 has 14 amino acids. The V gene end was trimmed by 4 bases and the J gene end by 3 bases; junction bases not matched to a gene: 5. Drawing the rest from reference TRBV2 and TRBJ1-2, the complete variable domain is EPEVTQTPSHQVTQMGQEVILRCVPISNHLYFYWYRQILGQKVEFLVSFYNNEISEKSEIFDDQFSVERPDGSNFTLKIRSTKLEDSAMYFCASSGRGRDYGYTFGSGTRLTVV.

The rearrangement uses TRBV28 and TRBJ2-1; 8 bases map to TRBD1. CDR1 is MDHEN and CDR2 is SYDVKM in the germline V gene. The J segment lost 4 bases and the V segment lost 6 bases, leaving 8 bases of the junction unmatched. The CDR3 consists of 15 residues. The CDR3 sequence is CASRIRQGSYNEQFF. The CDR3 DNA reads TGTGCCAGCAGAATCCGACAGGGGTCGTACAATGAGCAGTTCTTC.

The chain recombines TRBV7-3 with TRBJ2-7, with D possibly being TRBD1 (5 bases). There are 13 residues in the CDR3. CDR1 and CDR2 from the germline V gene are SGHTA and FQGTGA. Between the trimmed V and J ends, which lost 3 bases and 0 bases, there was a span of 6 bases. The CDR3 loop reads CASSLTASYEQYF. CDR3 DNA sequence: TGTGCCAGCAGCTTGACAGCCTCCTACGAGCAGTACTTC.

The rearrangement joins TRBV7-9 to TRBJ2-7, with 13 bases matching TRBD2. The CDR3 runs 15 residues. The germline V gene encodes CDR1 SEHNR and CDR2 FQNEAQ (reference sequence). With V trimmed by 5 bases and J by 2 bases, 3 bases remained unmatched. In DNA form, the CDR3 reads TGTGCCAGCAGCCCCACTAGCGGGAGGGCCTACGAGCAGTACTTC. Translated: CASSPTSGRAYEQYF.

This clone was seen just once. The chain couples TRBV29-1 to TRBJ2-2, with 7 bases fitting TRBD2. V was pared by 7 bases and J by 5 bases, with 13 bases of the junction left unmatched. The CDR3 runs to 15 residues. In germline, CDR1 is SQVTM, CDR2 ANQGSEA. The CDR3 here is CSAERAGEGTGELFF. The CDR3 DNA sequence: TGCAGCGCCGAGCGGGCGGGAGAGGGAACCGGGGAGCTGTTTTTT.

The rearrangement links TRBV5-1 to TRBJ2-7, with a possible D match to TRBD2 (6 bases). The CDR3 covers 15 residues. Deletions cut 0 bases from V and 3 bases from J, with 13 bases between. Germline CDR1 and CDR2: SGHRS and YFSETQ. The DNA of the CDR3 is TGCGCCAGCAGCTTGGGTCCGGGAGTCATCTACGAGCAGTACTTC. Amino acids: CASSLGPGVIYEQYF.

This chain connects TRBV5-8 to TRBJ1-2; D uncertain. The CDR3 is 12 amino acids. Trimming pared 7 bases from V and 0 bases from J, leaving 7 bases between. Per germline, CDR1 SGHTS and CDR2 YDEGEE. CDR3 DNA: TGTGCCAGCGGGAGAACTAACTATGGCTACACCTTC. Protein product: CASGRTNYGYTF.

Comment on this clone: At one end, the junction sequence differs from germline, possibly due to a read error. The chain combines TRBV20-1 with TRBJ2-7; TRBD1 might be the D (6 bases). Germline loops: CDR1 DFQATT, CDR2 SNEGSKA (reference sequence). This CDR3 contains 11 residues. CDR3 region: CSARGPYRDTF. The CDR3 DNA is TGCAGTGCTAGAGGTCCCTACCGGGACACCTTC.